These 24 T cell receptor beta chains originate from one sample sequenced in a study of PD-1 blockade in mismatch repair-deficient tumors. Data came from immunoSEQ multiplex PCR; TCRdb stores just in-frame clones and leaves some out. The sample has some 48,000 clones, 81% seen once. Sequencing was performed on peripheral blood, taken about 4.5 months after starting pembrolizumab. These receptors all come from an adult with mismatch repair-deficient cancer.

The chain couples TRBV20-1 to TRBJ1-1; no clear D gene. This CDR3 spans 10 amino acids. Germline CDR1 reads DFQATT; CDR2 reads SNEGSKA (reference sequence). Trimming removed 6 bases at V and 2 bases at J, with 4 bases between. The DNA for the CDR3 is TGCAGTGCGACTAACACTGAAGCTTTCTTT. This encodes CSATNTEAFF.

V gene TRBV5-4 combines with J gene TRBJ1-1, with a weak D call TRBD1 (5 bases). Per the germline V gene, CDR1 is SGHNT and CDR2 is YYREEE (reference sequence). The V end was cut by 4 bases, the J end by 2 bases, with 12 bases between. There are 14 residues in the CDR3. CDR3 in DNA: TGTGCCAGCAGCCCCGGGACTCCCAACACTGAAGCTTTCTTT. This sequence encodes CASSPGTPNTEAFF.

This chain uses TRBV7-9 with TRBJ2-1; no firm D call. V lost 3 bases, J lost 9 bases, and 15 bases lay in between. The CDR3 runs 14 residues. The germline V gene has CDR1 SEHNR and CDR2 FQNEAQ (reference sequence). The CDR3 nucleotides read TGTGCCAGCAGCTTCATTCCCTCGAGAGGTGAGCAGTTCTTC. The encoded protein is CASSFIPSRGEQFF.

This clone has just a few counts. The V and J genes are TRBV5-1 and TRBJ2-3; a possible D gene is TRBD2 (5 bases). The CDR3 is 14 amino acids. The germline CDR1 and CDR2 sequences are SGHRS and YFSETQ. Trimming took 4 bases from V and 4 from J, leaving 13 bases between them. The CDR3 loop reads CASSQREWSDTQYF. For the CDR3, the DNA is TGCGCCAGCAGCCAGAGGGAGTGGTCAGATACGCAGTATTTT.

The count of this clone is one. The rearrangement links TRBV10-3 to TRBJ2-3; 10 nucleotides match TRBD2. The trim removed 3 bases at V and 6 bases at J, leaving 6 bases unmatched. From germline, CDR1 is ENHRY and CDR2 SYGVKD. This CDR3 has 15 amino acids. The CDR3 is CAISDRAGGPDTQYF. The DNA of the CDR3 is TGTGCCATCAGTGATAGAGCGGGAGGGCCGGATACGCAGTATTTT.

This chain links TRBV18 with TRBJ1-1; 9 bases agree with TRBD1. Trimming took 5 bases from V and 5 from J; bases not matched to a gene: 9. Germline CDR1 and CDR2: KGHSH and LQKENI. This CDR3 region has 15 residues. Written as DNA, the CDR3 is TGTGCCAGCTCAACCTCACAGGGGGCCGGGACTGAAGCTTTCTTT. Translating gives CASSTSQGAGTEAFF.

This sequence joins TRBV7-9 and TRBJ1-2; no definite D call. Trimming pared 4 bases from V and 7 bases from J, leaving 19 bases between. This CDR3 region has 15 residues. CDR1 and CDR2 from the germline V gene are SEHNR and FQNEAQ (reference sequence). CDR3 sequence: CASSSSVMQAGGYTF. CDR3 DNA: TGTGCCAGCAGCTCGTCAGTCATGCAGGCCGGTGGCTACACCTTC.

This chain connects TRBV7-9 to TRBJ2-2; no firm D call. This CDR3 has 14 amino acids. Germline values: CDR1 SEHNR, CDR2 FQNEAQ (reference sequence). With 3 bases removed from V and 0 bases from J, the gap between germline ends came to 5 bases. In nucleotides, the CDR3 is TGTGCCAGCAGCTTTCGGGCGAACACCGGGGAGCTGTTTTTT. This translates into CASSFRANTGELFF.

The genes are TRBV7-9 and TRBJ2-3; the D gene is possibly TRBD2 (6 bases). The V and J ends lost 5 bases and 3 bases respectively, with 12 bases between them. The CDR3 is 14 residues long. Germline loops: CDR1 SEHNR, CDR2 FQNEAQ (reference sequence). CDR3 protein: CASSHGSPTDTQYF. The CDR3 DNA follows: TGTGCCAGCAGCCACGGGAGTCCGACAGATACGCAGTATTTT.

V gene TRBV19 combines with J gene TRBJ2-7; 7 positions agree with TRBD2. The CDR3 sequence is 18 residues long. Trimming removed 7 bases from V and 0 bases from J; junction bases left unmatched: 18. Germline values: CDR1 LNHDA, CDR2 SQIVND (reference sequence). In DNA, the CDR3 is TGTGCCAGTAAACCGCGGGGAGGGATCGCCCTGAGCTCCTACGAGCAGTACTTC. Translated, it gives CASKPRGGIALSSYEQYF.

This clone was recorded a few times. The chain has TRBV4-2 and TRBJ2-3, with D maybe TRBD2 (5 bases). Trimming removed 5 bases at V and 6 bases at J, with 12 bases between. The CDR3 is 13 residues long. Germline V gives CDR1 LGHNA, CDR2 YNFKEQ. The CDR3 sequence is CASSLTSWDTQYF. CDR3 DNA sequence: TGTGCCAGCAGCTTAACTAGTTGGGATACGCAGTATTTT.

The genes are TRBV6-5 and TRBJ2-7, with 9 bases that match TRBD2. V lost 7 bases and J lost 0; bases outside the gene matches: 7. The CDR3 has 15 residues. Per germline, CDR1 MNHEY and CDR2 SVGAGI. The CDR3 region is CASTSGGLASYEQYF. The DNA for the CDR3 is TGTGCCAGCACCTCGGGGGGACTAGCCTCCTACGAGCAGTACTTC.

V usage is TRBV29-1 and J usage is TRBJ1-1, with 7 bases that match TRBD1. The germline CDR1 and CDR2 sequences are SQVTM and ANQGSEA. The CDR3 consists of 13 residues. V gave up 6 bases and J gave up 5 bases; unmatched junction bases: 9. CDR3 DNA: TGCAGCGTCACAGGGGCGAGTAGGACTGAAGCTTTCTTT. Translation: CSVTGASRTEAFF.

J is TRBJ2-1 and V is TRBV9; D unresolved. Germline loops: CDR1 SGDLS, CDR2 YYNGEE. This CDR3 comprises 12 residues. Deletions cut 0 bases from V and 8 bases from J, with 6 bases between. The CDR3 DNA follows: TGTGCCAGCAGCGTAGCTTTGGATGAGCAGTTCTTC. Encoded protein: CASSVALDEQFF.

CDR3 sequence reads: CASSLRTDTQYF. As DNA, the CDR3 is TGCGCCAGCAGCCTACGCACAGATACGCAGTATTTT. V usage is TRBV5-1 and J usage is TRBJ2-3, with D uncertain. CDR1 and CDR2 (germline): SGHRS, YFSETQ. The V end was cut by 4 bases, the J end by 1 base, with 4 bases between. This CDR3 region has 12 residues.

CDR3 in amino acids: CASSLQGTEAFF. The CDR3 coding sequence is TGTGCCAGCAGCCTACAGGGGACTGAAGCTTTCTTT. The chain couples TRBV11-2 to TRBJ1-1, with 7 bases lining up with TRBD1. CDR3 size: 12 residues. Germline lookup yields CDR1 SGHAT and CDR2 FQNNGV. V was pared by 5 bases and J by 5 bases, with 2 bases of the junction left unmatched.

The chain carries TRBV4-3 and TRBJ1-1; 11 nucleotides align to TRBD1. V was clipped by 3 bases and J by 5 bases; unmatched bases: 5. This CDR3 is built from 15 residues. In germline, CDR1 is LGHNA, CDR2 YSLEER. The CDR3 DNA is TGCGCCAGCAGCCAGATGGGACAGGGGGTGACTGAAGCTTTCTTT. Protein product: CASSQMGQGVTEAFF.

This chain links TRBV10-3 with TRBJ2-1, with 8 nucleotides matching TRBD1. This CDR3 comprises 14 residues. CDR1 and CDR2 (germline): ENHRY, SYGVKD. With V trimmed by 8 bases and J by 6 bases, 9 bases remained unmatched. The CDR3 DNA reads TGTGCCATCGATACCGGACAGGGTAGCAATGAGCAGTTCTTC. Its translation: CAIDTGQGSNEQFF.

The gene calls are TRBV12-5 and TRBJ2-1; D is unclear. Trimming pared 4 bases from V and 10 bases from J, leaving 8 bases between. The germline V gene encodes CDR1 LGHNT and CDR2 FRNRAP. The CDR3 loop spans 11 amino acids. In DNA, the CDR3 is TGTGCTAGTGGTTCCGGACCAGAGCAGTTCTTC. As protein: CASGSGPEQFF.

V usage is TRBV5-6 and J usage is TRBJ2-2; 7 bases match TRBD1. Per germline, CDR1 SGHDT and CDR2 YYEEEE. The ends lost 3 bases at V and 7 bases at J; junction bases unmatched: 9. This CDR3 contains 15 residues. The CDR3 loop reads CASSWDSKAGGELFF. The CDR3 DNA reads TGTGCCAGCAGCTGGGACAGTAAGGCGGGCGGGGAGCTGTTTTTT.

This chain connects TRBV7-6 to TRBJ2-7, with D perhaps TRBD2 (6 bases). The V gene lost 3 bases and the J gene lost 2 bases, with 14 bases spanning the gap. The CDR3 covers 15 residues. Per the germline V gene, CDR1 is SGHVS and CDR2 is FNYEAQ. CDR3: CASSFDGGEAYEQYF. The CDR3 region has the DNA TGTGCCAGCAGCTTTGACGGGGGAGAGGCCTACGAGCAGTACTTC.

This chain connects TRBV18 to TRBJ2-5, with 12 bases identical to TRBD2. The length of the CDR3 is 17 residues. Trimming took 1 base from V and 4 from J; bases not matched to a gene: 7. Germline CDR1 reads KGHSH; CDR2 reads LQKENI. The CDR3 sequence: CASSPQASGRALETQYF. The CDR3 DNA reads TGTGCCAGCTCACCACAAGCTAGCGGGAGGGCCCTAGAGACCCAGTACTTC.

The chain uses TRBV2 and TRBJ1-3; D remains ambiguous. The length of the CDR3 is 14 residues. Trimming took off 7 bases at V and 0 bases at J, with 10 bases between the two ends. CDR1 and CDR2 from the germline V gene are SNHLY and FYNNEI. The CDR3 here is CASTRTVSGNTIYF. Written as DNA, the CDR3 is TGTGCCAGCACTCGAACTGTCTCTGGAAACACCATATATTTT.

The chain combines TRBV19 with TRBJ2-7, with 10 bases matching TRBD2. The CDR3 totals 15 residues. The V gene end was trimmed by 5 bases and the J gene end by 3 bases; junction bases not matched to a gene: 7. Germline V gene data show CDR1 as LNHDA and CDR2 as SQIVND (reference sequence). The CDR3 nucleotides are TGTGCCAGTAGTTGGGGACTAGCGCTTGACTACGAGCAGTACTTC. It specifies CASSWGLALDYEQYF.